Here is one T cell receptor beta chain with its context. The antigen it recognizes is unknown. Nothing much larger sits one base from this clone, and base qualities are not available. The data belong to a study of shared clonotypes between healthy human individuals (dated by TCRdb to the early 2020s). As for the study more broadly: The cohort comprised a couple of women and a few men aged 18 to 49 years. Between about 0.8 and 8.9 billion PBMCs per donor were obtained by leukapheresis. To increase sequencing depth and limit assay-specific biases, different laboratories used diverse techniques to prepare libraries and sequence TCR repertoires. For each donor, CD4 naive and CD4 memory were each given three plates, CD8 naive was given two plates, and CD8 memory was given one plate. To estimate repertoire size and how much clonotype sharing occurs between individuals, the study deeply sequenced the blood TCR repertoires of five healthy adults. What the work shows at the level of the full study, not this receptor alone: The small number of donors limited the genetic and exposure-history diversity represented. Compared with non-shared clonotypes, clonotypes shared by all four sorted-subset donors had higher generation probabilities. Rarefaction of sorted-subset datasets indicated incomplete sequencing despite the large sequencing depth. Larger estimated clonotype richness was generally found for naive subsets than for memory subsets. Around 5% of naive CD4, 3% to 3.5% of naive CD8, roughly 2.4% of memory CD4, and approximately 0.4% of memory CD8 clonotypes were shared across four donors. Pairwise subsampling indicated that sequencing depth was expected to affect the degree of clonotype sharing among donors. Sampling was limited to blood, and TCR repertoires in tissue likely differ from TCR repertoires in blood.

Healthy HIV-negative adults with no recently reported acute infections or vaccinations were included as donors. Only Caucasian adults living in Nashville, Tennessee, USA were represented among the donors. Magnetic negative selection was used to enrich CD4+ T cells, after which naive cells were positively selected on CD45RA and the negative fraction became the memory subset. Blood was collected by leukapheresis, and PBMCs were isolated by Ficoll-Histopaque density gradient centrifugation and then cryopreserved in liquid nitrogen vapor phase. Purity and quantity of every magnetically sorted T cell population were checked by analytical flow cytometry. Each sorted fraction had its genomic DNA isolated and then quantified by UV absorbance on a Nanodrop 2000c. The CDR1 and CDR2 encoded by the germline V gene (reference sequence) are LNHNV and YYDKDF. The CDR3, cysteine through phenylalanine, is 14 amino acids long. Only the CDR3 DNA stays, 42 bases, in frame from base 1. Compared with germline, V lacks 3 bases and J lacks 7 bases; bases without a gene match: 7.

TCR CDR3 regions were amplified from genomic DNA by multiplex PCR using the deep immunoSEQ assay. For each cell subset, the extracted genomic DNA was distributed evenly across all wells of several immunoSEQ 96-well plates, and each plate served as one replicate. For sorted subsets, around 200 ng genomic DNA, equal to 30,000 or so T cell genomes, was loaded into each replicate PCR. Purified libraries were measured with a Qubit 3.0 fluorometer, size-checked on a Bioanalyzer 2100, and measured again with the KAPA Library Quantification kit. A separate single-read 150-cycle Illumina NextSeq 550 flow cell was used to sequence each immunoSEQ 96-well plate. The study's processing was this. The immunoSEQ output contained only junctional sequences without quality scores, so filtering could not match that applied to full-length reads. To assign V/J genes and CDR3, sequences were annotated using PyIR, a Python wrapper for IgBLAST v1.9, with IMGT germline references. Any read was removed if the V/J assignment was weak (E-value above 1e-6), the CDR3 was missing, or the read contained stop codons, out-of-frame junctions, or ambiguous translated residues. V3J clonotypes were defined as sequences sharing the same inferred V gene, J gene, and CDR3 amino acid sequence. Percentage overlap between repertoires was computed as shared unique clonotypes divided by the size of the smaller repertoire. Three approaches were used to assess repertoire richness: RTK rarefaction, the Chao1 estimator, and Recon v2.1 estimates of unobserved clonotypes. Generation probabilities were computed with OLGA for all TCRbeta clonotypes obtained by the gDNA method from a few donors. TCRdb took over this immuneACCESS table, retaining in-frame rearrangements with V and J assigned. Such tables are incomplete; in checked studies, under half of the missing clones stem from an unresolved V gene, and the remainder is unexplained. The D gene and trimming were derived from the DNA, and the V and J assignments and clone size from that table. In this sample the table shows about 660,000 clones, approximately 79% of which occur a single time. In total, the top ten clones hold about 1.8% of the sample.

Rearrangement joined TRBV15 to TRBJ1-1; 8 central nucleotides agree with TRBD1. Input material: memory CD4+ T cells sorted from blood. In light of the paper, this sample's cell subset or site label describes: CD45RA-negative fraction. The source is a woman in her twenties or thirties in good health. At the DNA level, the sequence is TGTGCCACCAGCAGTTTCCGGACAGGGAATGAAGCTTTCTTT. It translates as CATSSFRTGNEAFF.